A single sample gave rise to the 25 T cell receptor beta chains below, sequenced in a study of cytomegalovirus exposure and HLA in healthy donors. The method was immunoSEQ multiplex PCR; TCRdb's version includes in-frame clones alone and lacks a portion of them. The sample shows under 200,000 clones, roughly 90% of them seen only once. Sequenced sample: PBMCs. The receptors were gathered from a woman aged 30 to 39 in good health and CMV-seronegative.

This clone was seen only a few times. This CDR3 reads CASSKGQQSYEQYF. CDR3 DNA sequence: TGTGCCAGCAGTAAAGGACAGCAGTCCTACGAGCAGTACTTC. The V gene is TRBV2, the J gene TRBJ2-7; the D gene is possibly TRBD1 (6 bases). This CDR3 has 14 residues. Germline loops: CDR1 SNHLY, CDR2 FYNNEI. The V gene lost 5 bases and the J gene lost 1 base, with 12 bases spanning the gap.

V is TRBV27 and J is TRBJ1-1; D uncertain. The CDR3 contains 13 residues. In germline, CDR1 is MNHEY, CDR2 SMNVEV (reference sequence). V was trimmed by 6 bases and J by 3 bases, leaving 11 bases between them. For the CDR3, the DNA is TGTGCCAGCAGCTACCTTGGGGACACTGAAGCTTTCTTT. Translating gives CASSYLGDTEAFF.

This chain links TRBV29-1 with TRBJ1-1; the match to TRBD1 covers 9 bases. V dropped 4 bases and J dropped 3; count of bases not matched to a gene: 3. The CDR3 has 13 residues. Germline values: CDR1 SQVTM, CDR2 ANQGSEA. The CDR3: CSVGQGVYTEAFF. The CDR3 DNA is TGCAGCGTTGGACAGGGGGTCTACACTGAAGCTTTCTTT.

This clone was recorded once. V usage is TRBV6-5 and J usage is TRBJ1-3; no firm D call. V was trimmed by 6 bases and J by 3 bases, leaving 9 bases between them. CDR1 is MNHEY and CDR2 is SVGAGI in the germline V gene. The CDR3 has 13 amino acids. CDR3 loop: CASRPAVGNTIYF. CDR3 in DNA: TGTGCCAGCAGGCCCGCAGTTGGAAACACCATATATTTT.

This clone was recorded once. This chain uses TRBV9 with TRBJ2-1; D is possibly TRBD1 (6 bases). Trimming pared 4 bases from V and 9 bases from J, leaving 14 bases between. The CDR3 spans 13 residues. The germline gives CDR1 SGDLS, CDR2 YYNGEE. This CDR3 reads CASSRTQGSEQFF. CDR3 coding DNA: TGTGCCAGCAGCAGAACACAGGGAAGTGAGCAGTTCTTC.

The CDR3 DNA sequence: TGTGCCATCAGTGCAGGACAGGGGGCTTTTGGCTACACCTTC. Encoded protein: CAISAGQGAFGYTF. The V and J genes are TRBV10-3 and TRBJ1-2, with TRBD1 matching over 11 bases. The CDR3 loop spans 14 amino acids. Germline CDR1 is ENHRY and CDR2 is SYGVKD. After removal of 4 bases from V and 7 bases from J, the junction contained 5 bases not matched to a gene.

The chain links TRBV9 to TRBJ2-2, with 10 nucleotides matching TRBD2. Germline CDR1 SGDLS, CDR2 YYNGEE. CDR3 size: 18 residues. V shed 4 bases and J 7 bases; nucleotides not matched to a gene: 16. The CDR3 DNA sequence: TGTGCCAGCAGCTCCGGGACTAGCGTGAGAGTAGTCGGCGGGGAGCTGTTTTTT. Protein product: CASSSGTSVRVVGGELFF.

CDR3 sequence (DNA): TGTGCCAGCAGCCAAGTTTTGAATGAGCAGTTCTTC. Translation: CASSQVLNEQFF. The chain employs TRBV4-2 and TRBJ2-1; D ambiguous. Germline V lookup: CDR1 LGHNA, CDR2 YNFKEQ. Trimming removed 1 base at V and 7 bases at J, with 5 bases between. The CDR3 spans 12 residues.

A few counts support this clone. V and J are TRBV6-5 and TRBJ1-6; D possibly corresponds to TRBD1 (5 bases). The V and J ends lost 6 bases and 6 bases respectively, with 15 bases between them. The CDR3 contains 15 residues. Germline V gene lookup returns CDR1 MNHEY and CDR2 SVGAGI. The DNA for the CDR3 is TGTGCCAGCAGCCTTGGTCGACAGTCTAATTCACCCCTCCACTTT. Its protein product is CASSLGRQSNSPLHF.

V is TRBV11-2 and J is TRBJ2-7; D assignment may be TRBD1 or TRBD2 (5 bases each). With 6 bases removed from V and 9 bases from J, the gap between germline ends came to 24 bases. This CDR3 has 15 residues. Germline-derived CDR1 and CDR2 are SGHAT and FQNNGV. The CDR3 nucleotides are TGTGCCAGCAGAAGGTCCGACGGGGCACAGACGGGGCAGTACTTC. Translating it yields CASRRSDGAQTGQYF.

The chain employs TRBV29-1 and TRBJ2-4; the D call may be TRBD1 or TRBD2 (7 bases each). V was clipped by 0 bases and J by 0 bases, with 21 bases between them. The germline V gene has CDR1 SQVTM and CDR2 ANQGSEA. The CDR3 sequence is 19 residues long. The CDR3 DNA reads TGCAGCGTTGAAGACCGTTCAGCGGGACAGCCCTTAGCCAAAAACATTCAGTACTTC. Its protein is CSVEDRSAGQPLAKNIQYF.

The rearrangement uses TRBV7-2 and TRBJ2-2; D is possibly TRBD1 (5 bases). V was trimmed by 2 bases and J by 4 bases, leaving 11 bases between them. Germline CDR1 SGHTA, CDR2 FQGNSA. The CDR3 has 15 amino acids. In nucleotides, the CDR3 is TGTGCCAGCAGCTTATGGGCAGGGCCCACCGGGGAGCTGTTTTTT. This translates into CASSLWAGPTGELFF.

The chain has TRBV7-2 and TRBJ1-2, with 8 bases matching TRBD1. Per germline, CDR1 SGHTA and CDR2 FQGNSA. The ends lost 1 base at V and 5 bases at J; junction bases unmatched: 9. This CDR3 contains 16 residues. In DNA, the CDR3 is TGTGCCAGCAGCTTAGGTGTGACAGGGGCCATATATGGCTACACCTTC. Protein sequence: CASSLGVTGAIYGYTF.

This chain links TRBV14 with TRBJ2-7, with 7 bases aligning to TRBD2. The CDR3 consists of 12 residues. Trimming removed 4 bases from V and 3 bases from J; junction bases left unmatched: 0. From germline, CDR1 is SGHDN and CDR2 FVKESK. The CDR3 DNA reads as TGTGCCAGCAGCCCTAGCGGCTACGAGCAGTACTTC. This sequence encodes CASSPSGYEQYF.

CDR3 sequence reads: CAISEGPEVRAHF. DNA for the CDR3: TGTGCCATCAGTGAAGGACCGGAGGTCAGGGCCCACTTT. The J gene is TRBJ1-6, the V gene TRBV10-3; the D gene is possibly TRBD1 (5 bases). The CDR3 covers 13 residues. Germline assignment: CDR1 ENHRY and CDR2 SYGVKD. V lost 3 bases, J lost 18 bases, and 18 bases lay in between.

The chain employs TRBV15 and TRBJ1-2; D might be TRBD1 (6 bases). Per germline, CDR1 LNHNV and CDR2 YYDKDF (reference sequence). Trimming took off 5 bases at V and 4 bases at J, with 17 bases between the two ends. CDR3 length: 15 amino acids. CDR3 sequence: CATSVKKTGSYGYTF. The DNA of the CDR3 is TGTGCCACCAGCGTTAAAAAGACAGGTAGCTATGGCTACACCTTC.

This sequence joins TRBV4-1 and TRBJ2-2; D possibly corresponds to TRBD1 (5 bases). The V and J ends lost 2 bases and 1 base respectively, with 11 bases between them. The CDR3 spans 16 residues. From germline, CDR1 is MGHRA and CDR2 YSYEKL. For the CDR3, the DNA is TGCGCCAGCAGCCAACACAGGATAATGAACACCGGGGAGCTGTTTTTT. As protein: CASSQHRIMNTGELFF.

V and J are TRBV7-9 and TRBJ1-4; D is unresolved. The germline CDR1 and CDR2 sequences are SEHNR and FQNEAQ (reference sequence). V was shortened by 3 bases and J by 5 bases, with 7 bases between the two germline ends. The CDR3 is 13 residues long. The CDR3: CASSFPLNEKLFF. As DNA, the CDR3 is TGTGCCAGCAGCTTTCCGCTCAATGAAAAACTGTTTTTT.

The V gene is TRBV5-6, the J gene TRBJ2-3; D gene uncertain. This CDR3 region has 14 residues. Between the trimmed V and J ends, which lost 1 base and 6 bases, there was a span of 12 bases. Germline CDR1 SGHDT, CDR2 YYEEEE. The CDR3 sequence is CASSLLSYLDTQYF. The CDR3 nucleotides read TGTGCCAGCAGCTTGTTATCGTATCTGGATACGCAGTATTTT.

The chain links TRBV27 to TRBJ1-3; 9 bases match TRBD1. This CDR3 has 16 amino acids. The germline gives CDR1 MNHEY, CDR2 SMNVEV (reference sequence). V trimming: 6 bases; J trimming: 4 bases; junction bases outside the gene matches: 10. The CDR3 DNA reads TGTGCCAGCAGCGCAAAAAGGACAGGGGCCGGAAACACCATATATTTT. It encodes CASSAKRTGAGNTIYF.

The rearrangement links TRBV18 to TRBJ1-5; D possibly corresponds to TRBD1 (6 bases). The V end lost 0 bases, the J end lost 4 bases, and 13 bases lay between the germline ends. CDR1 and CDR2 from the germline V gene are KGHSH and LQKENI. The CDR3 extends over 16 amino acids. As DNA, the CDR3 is TGTGCCAGCTCACCACCAGGAGGGGGGATGAATCAGCCCCAGCATTTT. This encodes CASSPPGGGMNQPQHF.

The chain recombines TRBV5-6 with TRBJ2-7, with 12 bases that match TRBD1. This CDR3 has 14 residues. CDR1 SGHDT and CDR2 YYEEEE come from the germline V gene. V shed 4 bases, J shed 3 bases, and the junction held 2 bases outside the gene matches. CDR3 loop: CASSGTGGYYEQYF. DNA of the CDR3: TGTGCCAGCAGCGGGACAGGGGGCTACTACGAGCAGTACTTC.

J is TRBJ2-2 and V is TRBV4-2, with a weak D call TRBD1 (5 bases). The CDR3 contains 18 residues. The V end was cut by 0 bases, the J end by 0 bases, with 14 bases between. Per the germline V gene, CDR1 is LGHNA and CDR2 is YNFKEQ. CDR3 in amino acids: CASSQDVPGNSNTGELFF. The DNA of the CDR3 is TGTGCCAGCAGCCAAGATGTTCCAGGGAATTCGAACACCGGGGAGCTGTTTTTT.

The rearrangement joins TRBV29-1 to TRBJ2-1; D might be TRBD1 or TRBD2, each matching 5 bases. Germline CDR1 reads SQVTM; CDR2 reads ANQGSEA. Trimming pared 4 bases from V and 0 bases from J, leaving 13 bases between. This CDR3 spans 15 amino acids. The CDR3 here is CSVGPMGDSYNEQFF. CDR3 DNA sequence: TGCAGCGTTGGCCCAATGGGGGACTCCTACAATGAGCAGTTCTTC.

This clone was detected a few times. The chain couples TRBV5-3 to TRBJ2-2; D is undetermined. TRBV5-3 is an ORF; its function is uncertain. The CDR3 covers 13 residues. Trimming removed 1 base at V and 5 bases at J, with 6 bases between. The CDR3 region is CARSLLRTGELFF. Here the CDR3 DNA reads TGTGCCAGAAGCTTGTTGAGGACCGGGGAGCTGTTTTTT.